The 29 T cell receptor beta chains presented below share a single source sample, sequenced in a study of memory CD4+ T cells and cytomegalovirus serostatus. The sort gate was single viable CD3+CD4+CD8-CD45RO+ cells for memory CD4+ T cells. The repertoire was sequenced with immunoSEQ multiplex PCR; TCRdb's copy has only in-frame clones and lacks some. The data contain just under 65,000 clones, about 74% of them seen just once; the ten biggest clones take up about 1%. The sequencing input was memory CD4+ T cells from blood. All receptors derive from an adult in good health and CMV-seronegative.

This chain joins TRBV18 and TRBJ1-1, with D hard to call. Germline-derived CDR1 and CDR2 are KGHSH and LQKENI. CDR3 length equals 11 residues. Trimming shortened V by 4 bases and J by 8 bases, and 8 bases separated the two germline ends. CDR3 nucleotides: TGTGCCAGCTCACTTCCCGGAGAAGCTTTCTTT. It codes for CASSLPGEAFF.

V is TRBV7-9 and J is TRBJ1-1; 7 bases map to TRBD1. The V gene's germline CDR1 is SEHNR and CDR2 FQNEAQ (reference sequence). There are 13 residues in the CDR3. The J segment lost 7 bases and the V segment lost 0 bases, leaving 2 bases of the junction unmatched. The CDR3 sequence is CASSLARDSEAFF. CDR3 DNA: TGTGCCAGCAGCTTAGCACGGGACAGTGAAGCTTTCTTT.

The chain links TRBV4-1 to TRBJ2-3; tentatively, D is TRBD1 (6 bases). This CDR3 has 15 residues. CDR1 is MGHRA, CDR2 YSYEKL, per germline. Between the trimmed V and J ends, which lost 4 bases and 0 bases, there was a span of 11 bases. CDR3: CASSPWGPSTDTQYF. CDR3 bases: TGCGCCAGCAGCCCCTGGGGGCCTAGCACAGATACGCAGTATTTT.

The V gene is TRBV2, the J gene TRBJ1-4; D not resolved. The CDR3 runs to 15 residues. V shed 6 bases and J shed 0 bases, with 11 bases lying between them. Looked up from germline, CDR1 is SNHLY and CDR2 is FYNNEI. The CDR3 sequence: CASRTARTTNEKLFF. The DNA for the CDR3 is TGTGCCAGCAGGACCGCCAGGACAACTAATGAAAAACTGTTTTTT.

This chain joins TRBV9 and TRBJ2-7, with a tentative D call TRBD2 (5 bases). From germline, CDR1 is SGDLS and CDR2 YYNGEE. V lost 4 bases and J lost 0, with 11 bases in between. The CDR3 consists of 14 residues. Here the CDR3 reads CASSSTRDSYEQYF. The CDR3 nucleotides read TGTGCCAGCAGCTCGACCCGGGACTCCTACGAGCAGTACTTC. The full variable domain, with the rest looked up from reference TRBV9 and TRBJ2-7, is DSGVTQTPKHLITATGQRVTLRCSPRSGDLSVYWYQQSLDQGLQFLIQYYNGEERAKGNILERFSAQQFPDLHSELNLSSLELGDSALYFCASSSTRDSYEQYFGPGTRLTVT.

This clone was found a few times. V gene TRBV5-1 combines with J gene TRBJ1-5, with 8 bases that match TRBD1. The germline V gene encodes CDR1 SGHRS and CDR2 YFSETQ. The ends lost 1 base at V and 1 base at J; junction bases unmatched: 7. The CDR3 runs to 17 residues. The CDR3 nucleotides read TGCGCCAGCAGCTTGTACCCAACAGGGGGGAGCAATCAGCCCCAGCATTTT. Translation gives CASSLYPTGGSNQPQHF.

This chain links TRBV7-6 with TRBJ2-1; the D call may be TRBD1 or TRBD2 (5 bases each). The V end was cut by 1 base, the J end by 8 bases, with 15 bases between. The CDR3 spans 15 residues. Germline V gene data show CDR1 as SGHVS and CDR2 as FNYEAQ. The CDR3 spells CASSLGGRGEYEQFF. CDR3 nucleotide sequence: TGTGCCAGCAGCTTAGGGGGCCGAGGGGAGTATGAGCAGTTCTTC.

The rearrangement joins TRBV4-1 to TRBJ1-4; 7 nucleotides align to TRBD1. CDR1 and CDR2 (germline): MGHRA, YSYEKL. V was clipped by 3 bases and J by 2 bases; unmatched bases: 9. This CDR3 comprises 17 residues. The DNA for the CDR3 is TGCGCCAGCAGCCAGACAGGGAAGGGCTGGACTAATGAAAAACTGTTTTTT. It yields the protein CASSQTGKGWTNEKLFF.

Here the CDR3 reads CARSSGGPETQYF. The CDR3 DNA reads TGTGCCAGAAGTTCGGGGGGACCAGAGACCCAGTACTTC. The chain is built from TRBV5-3 and TRBJ2-5, with 7 nucleotides matching TRBD2. TRBV5-3 is classed as an ORF, of uncertain function. This CDR3 is built from 13 residues. V was clipped by 5 bases and J by 4 bases; unmatched bases: 5.

The rearrangement links TRBV18 to TRBJ1-1; 9 bases agree with TRBD1. This CDR3 has 16 amino acids. V lost 6 bases and J lost 1; bases outside the gene matches: 9. Germline V gene sequence: CDR1 KGHSH, CDR2 LQKENI. In DNA, the CDR3 is TGTGCCAGCTCCCCAACAGGGGGCGTTCGGAACACTGAAGCTTTCTTT. Its protein is CASSPTGGVRNTEAFF.

The chain links TRBV10-2 to TRBJ2-7; D is perhaps TRBD1 or TRBD2 (5 bases each). The V gene lost 10 bases and the J gene lost 5 bases, with 21 bases spanning the gap. In germline, CDR1 is WSHSY, CDR2 SAAADI. CDR3 size: 14 residues. The CDR3 coding sequence is TGCGCCACCGAAACATCTGGGGGTGGGGACGAGCAGTACTTC. Translation gives CATETSGGGDEQYF.

This clone appeared a single time. The chain recombines TRBV5-1 with TRBJ2-7; TRBD1 is a possible D gene (5 bases). V lost 2 bases and J 0 bases, leaving 12 bases between the germline ends. The CDR3 runs to 15 residues. Germline CDR1 is SGHRS and CDR2 is YFSETQ. CDR3 sequence (DNA): TGCGCCAGCAGCTTCTTACAGGATAGCTCCTACGAGCAGTACTTC. This sequence encodes CASSFLQDSSYEQYF.

The chain uses TRBV18 and TRBJ2-2, with D possibly being TRBD1 or TRBD2 (5 bases each). The V gene's germline CDR1 is KGHSH and CDR2 LQKENI. The ends were cut back, 2 bases at V and 6 bases at J, with 13 bases in the middle. The CDR3 is made up of 15 amino acids. CDR3 nucleotides: TGTGCCAGCTCACCAGAGGGGATCACGTCCGGGGAGCTGTTTTTT. Its translation is CASSPEGITSGELFF. The full variable domain, its missing parts supplied by reference TRBV18 and TRBJ2-2, is NAGVMQNPRHLVRRRGQEARLRCSPMKGHSHVYWYRQLPEEGLKFMVYLQKENIIDESGMPKERFSAEFPKEGPSILRIQQVVRGDSAAYFCASSPEGITSGELFFGEGSRLTVL.

There are a few counts of this clone. The DNA for the CDR3 is TGTGCCAGCAGCCAGGAGGACGGCCTTGCAACTAATGAAAAACTGTTTTTT. It yields the protein CASSQEDGLATNEKLFF. This chain uses TRBV4-2 with TRBJ1-4; the D is unclear. Trimming left V 3 bases short and J 0 bases short, with 14 bases between. CDR1 and CDR2 (germline): LGHNA, YNFKEQ. The CDR3 is 17 amino acids.

The rearrangement links TRBV10-1 to TRBJ2-5; D is undetermined. Germline CDR1 reads WNHNN; CDR2 reads SYGVQD (reference sequence). The ends were cut back, 0 bases at V and 1 base at J, with 6 bases in the middle. The CDR3 totals 14 residues. The CDR3 loop reads CASSESGGQETQYF. CDR3 coding DNA: TGCGCCAGCAGTGAGTCTGGCGGCCAAGAGACCCAGTACTTC.

The chain joins TRBV28 to TRBJ1-2; tentative D call: TRBD1 (5 bases). The CDR3 contains 15 residues. Germline CDR1 reads MDHEN; CDR2 reads SYDVKM. V shed 3 bases and J shed 7 bases, with 18 bases lying between them. The chain's CDR3 is CASSFSSGIFGGYTF. For the CDR3, the DNA is TGTGCCAGCAGTTTCAGTTCAGGGATATTCGGTGGCTACACCTTC.

This clone was seen just once. V gene TRBV5-4 combines with J gene TRBJ1-2; 7 bases are shared with TRBD1. The CDR3 spans 14 residues. CDR1 and CDR2 (germline): SGHNT, YYREEE (reference sequence). The J segment lost 4 bases and the V segment lost 5 bases, leaving 8 bases of the junction unmatched. The CDR3 coding sequence is TGTGCCAGCAGTCGTGGACAGGAGCCCTATGGCTACACCTTC. Translation gives CASSRGQEPYGYTF.

V is TRBV5-5 and J is TRBJ1-4; 9 nucleotides agree with TRBD1. The germline V gene encodes CDR1 SGHKS and CDR2 YYEKEE (reference sequence). Trimming cost V 0 bases and J 10 bases; bases outside gene matches: 16. The CDR3 is made up of 18 amino acids. CDR3 region: CASSLVQGARGSATKLFF. DNA for the CDR3: TGTGCCAGCAGCTTGGTACAGGGGGCGCGGGGGTCGGCGACAAAACTGTTTTTT.

This clone occurred a few times. The J gene is TRBJ1-5, the V gene TRBV15, with a possible D match to TRBD1 (6 bases). CDR1 is LNHNV, CDR2 YYDKDF, per germline (reference sequence). The V gene lost 4 bases and the J gene lost 8 bases, with 18 bases spanning the gap. CDR3 length equals 15 residues. The CDR3 DNA sequence: TGTGCCACCAGCACCGGGACGGGGGGCGGGGAGCCCCAGCATTTT. This gives the protein CATSTGTGGGEPQHF.

This chain uses TRBV5-1 with TRBJ1-1; D ambiguous. Germline V lookup: CDR1 SGHRS, CDR2 YFSETQ. The CDR3 is 16 amino acids. The V and J ends lost 0 bases and 4 bases respectively, with 16 bases between them. The CDR3 loop reads CASSLVIEKASTEAFF. CDR3 in DNA: TGCGCCAGCAGCTTGGTAATTGAGAAGGCGAGCACTGAAGCTTTCTTT.

The genes are TRBV27 and TRBJ1-2, with D unresolved. The CDR3 has 13 amino acids. Trimming stripped 2 bases from V and 7 bases from J, with 11 bases between. CDR1 and CDR2 (germline): MNHEY, SMNVEV (reference sequence). The CDR3: CASSLNGRVGYTF. The CDR3 nucleotides are TGTGCCAGCAGTTTAAACGGAAGAGTTGGCTACACCTTC.

V is TRBV29-1 and J is TRBJ1-1; D possibly corresponds to TRBD1 (6 bases). V lost 4 bases to trimming and J lost 3 bases, with 9 bases between them. This CDR3 has 12 amino acids. Germline lookup yields CDR1 SQVTM and CDR2 ANQGSEA. As DNA, the CDR3 is TGCAGCGTTGTTACAGGGTACACTGAAGCTTTCTTT. It codes for CSVVTGYTEAFF.

The rearrangement uses TRBV6-6 and TRBJ2-7, with D unclear. The CDR3 length is 12 residues. Germline lookup yields CDR1 MNHNY and CDR2 SVGAGI (reference sequence). V was trimmed by 6 bases and J by 10 bases, leaving 16 bases between them. CDR3 in amino acids: CASSSEPQRQYF. The CDR3 DNA is TGTGCCAGCAGCTCCGAGCCACAGAGACAGTACTTC.

This clone has a handful of counts. V and J are TRBV9 and TRBJ2-5; TRBD1 or TRBD2 may be the D gene (6 bases each). CDR1 and CDR2 (germline): SGDLS, YYNGEE. This CDR3 is 14 amino acids long. Trimming removed 0 bases from V and 5 bases from J, with 11 bases in between. The CDR3 sequence: CASSVGRGGETQYF. For the CDR3, the DNA is TGTGCCAGCAGCGTAGGTAGAGGGGGGGAGACCCAGTACTTC.

This clone was counted between two and nine times. The chain carries TRBV11-2 and TRBJ1-3; 10 bases are a match to TRBD1. Germline trimming cut 2 bases from V and 5 bases from J; bases unmatched to any gene: 6. This CDR3 comprises 16 residues. Germline V gene sequence: CDR1 SGHAT, CDR2 FQNNGV. CDR3 region: CASSLMSGQGRNTIYF. CDR3 DNA sequence: TGTGCCAGCAGCTTAATGTCGGGACAGGGGAGAAACACCATATATTTT.

The chain joins TRBV19 to TRBJ2-2; TRBD1 agrees at 7 bases. Germline V gene data show CDR1 as LNHDA and CDR2 as SQIVND (reference sequence). Losses at the gene ends were 3 bases for V and 7 bases for J; bases not matched to a gene: 17. This CDR3 region has 18 residues. The CDR3: CASSIIPGQKGRNGELFF. CDR3 DNA sequence: TGTGCCAGTAGTATTATCCCGGGACAGAAGGGAAGGAACGGGGAGCTGTTTTTT.

Only one count was recorded for this clone. The chain combines TRBV11-3 with TRBJ2-2, with TRBD2 matching 7 bases. The CDR3 spans 17 residues. J lost 0 bases, V lost 1 base, and 5 bases had no gene match. Germline CDR1 reads SGHNT; CDR2 reads YENEEA. CDR3 coding DNA: TGTGCCAGCAGCTTAGTTTCTAGCGGCTCGAACACCGGGGAGCTGTTTTTT. Translating gives CASSLVSSGSNTGELFF.

The DNA of the CDR3 is TGTGCCAGCAGCTCCTCCCTTCAGGAGAACACTGAAGCTTTCTTT. Translating it yields CASSSSLQENTEAFF. The rearrangement links TRBV11-2 to TRBJ1-1; D gene uncertain. V dropped 4 bases and J dropped 1 base, with 13 bases sitting between them. Per germline, CDR1 SGHAT and CDR2 FQNNGV. The CDR3 totals 15 residues.

The V gene is TRBV5-6, the J gene TRBJ1-2; 8 bases are shared with TRBD1. With 0 bases clipped from V and 6 bases from J, the junction kept 4 bases outside the gene matches. The length of the CDR3 is 14 residues. Germline CDR1 SGHDT, CDR2 YYEEEE. CDR3 loop: CASSLVTGGDGYTF. The CDR3 DNA reads TGTGCCAGCAGCTTGGTCACAGGGGGGGATGGCTACACCTTC. The complete variable domain, with remaining parts taken from reference TRBV5-6 and TRBJ1-2, reads DAGVTQSPTHLIKTRGQQVTLRCSPKSGHDTVSWYQQALGQGPQFIFQYYEEEERQRGNFPDRFSGHQFPNYSSELNVNALLLGDSALYLCASSLVTGGDGYTFGSGTRLTVV.